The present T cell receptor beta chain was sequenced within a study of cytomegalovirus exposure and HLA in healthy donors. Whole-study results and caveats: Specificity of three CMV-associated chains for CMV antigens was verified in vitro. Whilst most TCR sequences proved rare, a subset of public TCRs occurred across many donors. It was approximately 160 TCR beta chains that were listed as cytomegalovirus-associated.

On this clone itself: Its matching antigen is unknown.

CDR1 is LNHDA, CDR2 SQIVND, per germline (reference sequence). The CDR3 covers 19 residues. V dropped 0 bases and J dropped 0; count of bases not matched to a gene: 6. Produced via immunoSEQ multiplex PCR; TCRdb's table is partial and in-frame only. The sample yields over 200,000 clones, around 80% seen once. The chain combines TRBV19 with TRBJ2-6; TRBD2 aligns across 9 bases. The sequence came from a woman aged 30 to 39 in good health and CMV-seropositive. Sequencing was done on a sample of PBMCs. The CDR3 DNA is TGTGCCAGTAGTATAGACCTAGCGGGGTCCTTCTCTGGGGCCAACGTCCTGACTTTC. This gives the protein CASSIDLAGSFSGANVLTF. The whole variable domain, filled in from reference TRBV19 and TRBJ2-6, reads DGGITQSPKYLFRKEGQNVTLSCEQNLNHDAMYWYRQDPGQGLRLIYYSQIVNDFQKGDIAEGYSVSREKKESFPLTVTSAQKNPTAFYLCASSIDLAGSFSGANVLTFGAGSRLTVL.